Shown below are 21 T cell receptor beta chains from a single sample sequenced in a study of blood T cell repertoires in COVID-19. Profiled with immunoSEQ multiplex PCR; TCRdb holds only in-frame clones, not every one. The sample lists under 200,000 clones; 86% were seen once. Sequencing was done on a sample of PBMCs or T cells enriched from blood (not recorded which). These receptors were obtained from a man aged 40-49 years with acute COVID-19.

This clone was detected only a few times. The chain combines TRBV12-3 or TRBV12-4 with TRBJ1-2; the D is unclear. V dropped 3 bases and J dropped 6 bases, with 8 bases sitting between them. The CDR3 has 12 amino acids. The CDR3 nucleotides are TGTGCCAGCAGTTTTCGAGGGAATGGCTACACCTTC. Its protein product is CASSFRGNGYTF.

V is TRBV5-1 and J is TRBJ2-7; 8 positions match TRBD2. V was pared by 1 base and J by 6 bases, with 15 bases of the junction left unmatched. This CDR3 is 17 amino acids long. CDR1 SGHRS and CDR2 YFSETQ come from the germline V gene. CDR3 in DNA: TGCGCCAGCAGCTTGATTTCATGGGGGACTAGGTCGCCCGAGCAGTACTTC. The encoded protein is CASSLISWGTRSPEQYF.

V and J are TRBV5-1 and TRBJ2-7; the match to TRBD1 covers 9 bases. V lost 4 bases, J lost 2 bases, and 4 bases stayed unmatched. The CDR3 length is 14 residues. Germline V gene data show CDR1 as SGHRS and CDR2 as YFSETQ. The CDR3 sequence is CASSLQGAAYEQYF. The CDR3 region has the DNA TGCGCCAGCAGCCTACAGGGGGCCGCCTACGAGCAGTACTTC.

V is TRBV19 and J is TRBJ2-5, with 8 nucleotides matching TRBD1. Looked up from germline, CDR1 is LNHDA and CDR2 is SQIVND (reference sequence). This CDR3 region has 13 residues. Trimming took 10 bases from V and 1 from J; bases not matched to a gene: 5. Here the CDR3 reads CATGQGSQETQYF. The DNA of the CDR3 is TGTGCCACCGGACAGGGATCCCAAGAGACCCAGTACTTC.

The CDR3 bases are TGTGCCAGCAGCCAACGGAGTAGCGGGTACTTCACCGGGGAGCTGTTTTTT. This codes for CASSQRSSGYFTGELFF. The chain employs TRBV7-2 and TRBJ2-2; 7 bases fit TRBD2. After removal of 5 bases from V and 4 bases from J, the junction contained 13 bases not matched to a gene. The CDR3 sequence is 17 residues long. Germline CDR1 reads SGHTA; CDR2 reads FQGNSA.

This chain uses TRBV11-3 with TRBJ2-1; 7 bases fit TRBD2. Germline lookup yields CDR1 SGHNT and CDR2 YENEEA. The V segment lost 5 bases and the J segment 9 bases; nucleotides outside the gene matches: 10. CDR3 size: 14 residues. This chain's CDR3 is CASSPGGSQGEQFF. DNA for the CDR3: TGTGCCAGCAGCCCCGGGGGGTCCCAGGGTGAGCAGTTCTTC. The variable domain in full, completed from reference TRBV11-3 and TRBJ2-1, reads EAGVVQSPRYKIIEKKQPVAFWCNPISGHNTLYWYLQNLGQGPELLIRYENEEAVDDSQLPKDRFSAERLKGVDSTLKIQPAELGDSAVYLCASSPGGSQGEQFFGPGTRLTVL.

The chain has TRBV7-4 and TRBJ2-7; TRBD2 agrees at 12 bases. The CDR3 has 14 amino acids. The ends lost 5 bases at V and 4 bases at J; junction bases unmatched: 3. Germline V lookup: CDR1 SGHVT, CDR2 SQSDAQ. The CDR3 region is CASSRLAGVYEQYF. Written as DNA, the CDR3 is TGTGCCAGCAGCCGACTAGCGGGAGTGTACGAGCAGTACTTC.

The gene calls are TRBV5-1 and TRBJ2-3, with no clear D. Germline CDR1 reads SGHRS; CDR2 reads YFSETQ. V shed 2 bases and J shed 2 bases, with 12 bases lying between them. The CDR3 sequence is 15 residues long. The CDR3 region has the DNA TGCGCCAGCAGCTTCTCAGAACCCTCCACAGATACGCAGTATTTT. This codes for CASSFSEPSTDTQYF.

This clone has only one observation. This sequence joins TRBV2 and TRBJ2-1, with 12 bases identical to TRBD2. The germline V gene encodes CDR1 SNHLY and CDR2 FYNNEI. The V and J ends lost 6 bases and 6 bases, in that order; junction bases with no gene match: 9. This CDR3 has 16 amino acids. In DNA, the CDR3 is TGTGCCAGCAGACTCCTAGCGGGAGGGCTAGGCAATGAGCAGTTCTTC. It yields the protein CASRLLAGGLGNEQFF.

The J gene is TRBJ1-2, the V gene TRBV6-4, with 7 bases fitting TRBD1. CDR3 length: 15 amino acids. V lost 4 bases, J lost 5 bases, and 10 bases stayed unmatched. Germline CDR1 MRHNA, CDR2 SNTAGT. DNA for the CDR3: TGTGCCAGCAGTGGCATCCGGGACAGACAATATGGCTACACCTTC. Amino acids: CASSGIRDRQYGYTF.

CDR3 nucleotide sequence: TGTGCCAGCAGCTCGAGCGGGACAGGGCCCTACAATGAGCAGTTCTTC. It encodes CASSSSGTGPYNEQFF. The rearrangement joins TRBV7-9 to TRBJ2-1; 9 bases map to TRBD1. The length of the CDR3 is 16 residues. The V segment lost 4 bases and the J segment 2 bases; nucleotides outside the gene matches: 6. CDR1 is SEHNR, CDR2 FQNEAQ, per germline (reference sequence).

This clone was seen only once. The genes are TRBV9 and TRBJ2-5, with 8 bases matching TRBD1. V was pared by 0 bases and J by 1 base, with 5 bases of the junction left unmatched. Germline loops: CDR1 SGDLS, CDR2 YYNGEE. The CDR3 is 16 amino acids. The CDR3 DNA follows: TGTGCCAGCAGCGTAGGAACAGGGGGTGGCCAAGAGACCCAGTACTTC. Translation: CASSVGTGGGQETQYF.

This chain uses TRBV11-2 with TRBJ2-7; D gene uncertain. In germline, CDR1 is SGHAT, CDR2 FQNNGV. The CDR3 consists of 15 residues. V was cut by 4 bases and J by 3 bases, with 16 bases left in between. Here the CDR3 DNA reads TGTGCCAGCAGCTCGATATCAGACACGATCTACGAGCAGTACTTC. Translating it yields CASSSISDTIYEQYF.

CDR3 DNA: TGCAGCGTAGCAAGGGACTCTGATGGCTACACCTTC. Protein: CSVARDSDGYTF. V gene TRBV29-1 combines with J gene TRBJ1-2; D may be TRBD1 (5 bases). The germline CDR1 and CDR2 sequences are SQVTM and ANQGSEA. Trimming cost V 6 bases and J 6 bases, with 14 bases left between them. The CDR3 runs to 12 residues.

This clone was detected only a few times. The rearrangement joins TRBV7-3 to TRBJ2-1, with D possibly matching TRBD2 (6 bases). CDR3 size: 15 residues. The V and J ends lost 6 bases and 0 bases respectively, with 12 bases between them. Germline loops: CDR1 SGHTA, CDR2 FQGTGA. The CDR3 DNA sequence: TGTGCCAGCAGTCGGGGGTCCAGCTCCTACAATGAGCAGTTCTTC. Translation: CASSRGSSSYNEQFF.

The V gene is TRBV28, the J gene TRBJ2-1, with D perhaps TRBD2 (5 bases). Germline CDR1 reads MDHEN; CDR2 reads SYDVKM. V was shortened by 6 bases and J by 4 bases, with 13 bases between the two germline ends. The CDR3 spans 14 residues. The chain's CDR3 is CASRPGLNYNEQFF. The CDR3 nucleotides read TGTGCCAGCAGACCCGGACTGAATTACAATGAGCAGTTCTTC.

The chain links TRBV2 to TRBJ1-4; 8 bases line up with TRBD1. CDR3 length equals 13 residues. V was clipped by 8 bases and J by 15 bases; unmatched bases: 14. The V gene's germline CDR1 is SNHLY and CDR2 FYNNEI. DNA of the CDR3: TGTGCCAGCGAGGGACAGGTCGCCGGGAGGATGTTTTTT. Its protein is CASEGQVAGRMFF.

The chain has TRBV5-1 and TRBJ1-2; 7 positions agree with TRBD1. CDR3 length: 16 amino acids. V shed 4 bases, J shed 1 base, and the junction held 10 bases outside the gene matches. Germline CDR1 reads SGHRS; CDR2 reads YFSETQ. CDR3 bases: TGCGCCAGCAGCCCGACCCTGGACAGGAGTAACTATGGCTACACCTTC. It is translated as CASSPTLDRSNYGYTF.

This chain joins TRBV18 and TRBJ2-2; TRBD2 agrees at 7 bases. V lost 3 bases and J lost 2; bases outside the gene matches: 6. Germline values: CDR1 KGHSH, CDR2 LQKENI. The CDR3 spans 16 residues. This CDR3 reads CASSPSLADNTGELFF. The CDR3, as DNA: TGTGCCAGCTCACCCAGCCTAGCGGACAACACCGGGGAGCTGTTTTTT.

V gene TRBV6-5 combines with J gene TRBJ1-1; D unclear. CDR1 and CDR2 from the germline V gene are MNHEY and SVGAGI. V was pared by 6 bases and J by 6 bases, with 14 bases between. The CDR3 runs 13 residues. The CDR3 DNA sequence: TGTGCCAGCAGCCTTGGCGGCGTGGCTGAAGCTTTCTTT. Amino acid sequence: CASSLGGVAEAFF.

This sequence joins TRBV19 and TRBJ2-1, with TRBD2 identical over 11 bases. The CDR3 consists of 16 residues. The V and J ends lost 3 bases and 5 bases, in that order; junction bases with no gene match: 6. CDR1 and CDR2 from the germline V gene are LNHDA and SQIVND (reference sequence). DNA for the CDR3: TGTGCCAGTAGTATTTCCCGACTAGCGGGGCACAATGAGCAGTTCTTC. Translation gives CASSISRLAGHNEQFF.